This T cell receptor (beta chain) was sequenced for a study of T cells in Graves' hyperthyroidism and ophthalmopathy. Whole-study findings and limits: In the blood, most expanded thyroid clonotypes above 0.001 appeared as well. The model anticipated ophthalmopathy a median approximately 6.7 months pre-onset.

With 6 bases clipped from V and 4 bases from J, the junction kept 7 bases outside the gene matches. CDR1 is MNHNS, CDR2 SASEGT, per germline. This CDR3 has 14 residues. This sample holds PBMCs from approximately 10 ml fresh peripheral blood. This clonotype was detected ten times or more. Its antigen is undetermined. Using RNA transcripts as the source, TCR beta CDR3 regions were amplified. The HTBI primer set served for first-round RT-PCR of the TCR CDR3. TCRdb independently ran MiXCR on the multiplex PCR reads; one entry per CDR3 protein. The sample has 500,000 to 650,000 distinct CDR3 sequences; 17% are singletons.

This chain links TRBV6-1 with TRBJ2-5, with 8 bases lining up with TRBD1. The sample comprised blood. The receptor's source is a woman under 30 with Graves' ophthalmopathy. The CDR3 DNA reads TGTGCCAGCAGGGACCATGACAGGGGAGAGACCCAGTACTTC. Residues: CASRDHDRGETQYF.